This passage covers 5 T cell receptor beta chains from one sample sequenced in a study of cytomegalovirus exposure and HLA in healthy donors. The study ran its PCR with 60 Vbeta and 13 Jbeta primers. Sequencing was performed with immunoSEQ multiplex PCR; in TCRdb, only in-frame clones are kept and a portion is missing. The sample has fewer than 80,000 clones; over 60% are singletons. What was sequenced was PBMCs. The receptor set was obtained from a woman in her 30s in good health and CMV-seronegative.

This chain connects TRBV29-1 to TRBJ1-2; 7 bases map to TRBD1. This CDR3 is 13 amino acids long. Per germline, CDR1 SQVTM and CDR2 ANQGSEA. With 4 bases clipped from V and 4 bases from J, the junction kept 6 bases outside the gene matches. CDR3 in amino acids: CSVVRDSGYGYTF. The CDR3 nucleotides read TGCAGCGTTGTCCGGGACAGCGGCTATGGCTACACCTTC.

This clone was seen only a few times. The chain recombines TRBV18 with TRBJ1-2, with TRBD1 matching over 8 bases. Germline V gene lookup returns CDR1 KGHSH and CDR2 LQKENI. The CDR3 length is 14 residues. Trimming cost V 2 bases and J 2 bases; bases outside gene matches: 1. The CDR3 nucleotides read TGTGCCAGCTCACCATCAGGGGGCAACTATGGCTACACCTTC. It translates to CASSPSGGNYGYTF.

In its sample, this clone was seen a few times. V and J are TRBV28 and TRBJ2-5, with 13 bases aligning to TRBD2. The germline CDR1 and CDR2 sequences are MDHEN and SYDVKM. The CDR3 length is 17 residues. After removal of 4 bases from V and 11 bases from J, the junction contained 16 bases not matched to a gene. The CDR3 reads CASSSRPGLAGVGEQYF. CDR3 bases: TGTGCCAGCAGTTCACGACCCGGACTAGCGGGAGTTGGGGAGCAGTACTTC.

The rearrangement uses TRBV19 and TRBJ2-3, with 10 bases matching TRBD2. Germline V lookup: CDR1 LNHDA, CDR2 SQIVND (reference sequence). Trimming at V came to 0 bases and at J to 0 bases, leaving 6 bases not matched to a gene. CDR3 length equals 18 residues. The CDR3 DNA is TGTGCCAGTAGTATAGATCCGCCGACTAGCGGGAGCACAGATACGCAGTATTTT. Its protein product is CASSIDPPTSGSTDTQYF.

The V call is TRBV5-1, the J call TRBJ2-3; 8 bases agree with TRBD2. The germline V gene encodes CDR1 SGHRS and CDR2 YFSETQ. The length of the CDR3 is 16 residues. The ends lost 0 bases at V and 0 bases at J; junction bases unmatched: 3. The CDR3 spells CASSLDGRVSTDTQYF. CDR3 in DNA: TGCGCCAGCAGCTTGGACGGGAGGGTTAGCACAGATACGCAGTATTTT.